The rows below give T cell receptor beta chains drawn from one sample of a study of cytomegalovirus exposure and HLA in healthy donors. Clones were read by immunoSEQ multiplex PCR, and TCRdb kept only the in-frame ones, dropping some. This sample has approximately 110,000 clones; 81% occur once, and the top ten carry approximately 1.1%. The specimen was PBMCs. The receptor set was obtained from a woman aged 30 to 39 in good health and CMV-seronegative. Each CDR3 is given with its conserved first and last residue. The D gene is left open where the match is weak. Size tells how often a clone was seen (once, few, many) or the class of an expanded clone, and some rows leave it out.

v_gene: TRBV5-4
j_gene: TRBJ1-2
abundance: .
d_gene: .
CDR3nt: TGTGCCAGCAGTCGGGGGGGAGCCTATGGCTACACCTTC
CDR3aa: CASSRGGAYGYTF

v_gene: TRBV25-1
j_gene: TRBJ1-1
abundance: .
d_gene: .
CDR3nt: TGTGCCAGCAGTGAAGCCAGGGCGTCGAACACTGAAGCTTTCTTT
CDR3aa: CASSEARASNTEAFF

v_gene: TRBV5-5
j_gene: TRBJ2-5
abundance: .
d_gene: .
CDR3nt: TGTGCCAGCAGACATACGGGGGGCGGAGAGACCCAGTACTTC
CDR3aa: CASRHTGGGETQYF

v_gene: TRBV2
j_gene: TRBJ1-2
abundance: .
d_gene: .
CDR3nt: TGTGCCAGCGGACGCCCAGGAGGGAACTATGGCTACACCTTC
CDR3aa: CASGRPGGNYGYTF

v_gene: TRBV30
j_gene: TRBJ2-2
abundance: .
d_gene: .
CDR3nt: TGTGCCTCCCCTGGGCCCTCCTTCCGGGAGCTGTTTTTT
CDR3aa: CASPGPSFRELFF

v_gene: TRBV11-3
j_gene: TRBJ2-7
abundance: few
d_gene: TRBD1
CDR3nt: TGTGCCAGCAGCCCGAGGGGGCTTAGCTCCGAGCAGTACTTC
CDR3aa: CASSPRGLSSEQYF

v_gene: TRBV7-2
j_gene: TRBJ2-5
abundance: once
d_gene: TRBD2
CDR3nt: TGTGCCAGCAGCTCACCGACTAGCGGGACTCAAGAGACCCAGTACTTC
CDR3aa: CASSSPTSGTQETQYF

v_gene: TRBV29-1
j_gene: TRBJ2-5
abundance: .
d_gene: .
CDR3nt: TGCAGCGTTGAAGGGGGGACACCAAAGGGAGGGGCCCAGTACTTC
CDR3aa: CSVEGGTPKGGAQYF

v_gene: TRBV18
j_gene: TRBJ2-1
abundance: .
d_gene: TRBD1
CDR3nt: TGTGCCAGCTCATCTATCGGACAGGGAATATACAATGAGCAGTTCTTC
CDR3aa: CASSSIGQGIYNEQFF

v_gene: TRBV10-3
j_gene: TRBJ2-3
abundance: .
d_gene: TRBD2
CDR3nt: TGTGCCATCCAGACTAGCGGGGGGAAAAGCACAGATACGCAGTATTTT
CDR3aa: CAIQTSGGKSTDTQYF

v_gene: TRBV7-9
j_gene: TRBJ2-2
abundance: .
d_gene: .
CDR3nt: TGTGCCAGCAGCTTAGCGGGGCCGAACACCGGGGAGCTGTTTTTT
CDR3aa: CASSLAGPNTGELFF

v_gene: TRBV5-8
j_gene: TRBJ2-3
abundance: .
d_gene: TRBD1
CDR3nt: TGTGCCAGCAGCTTGGGGGCAGGGGGCGAATCAGATACGCAGTATTTT
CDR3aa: CASSLGAGGESDTQYF

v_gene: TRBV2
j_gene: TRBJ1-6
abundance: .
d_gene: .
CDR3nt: TGTGCCAGCAAGATTGGCGGGTCACCCCTCCACTTT
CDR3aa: CASKIGGSPLHF

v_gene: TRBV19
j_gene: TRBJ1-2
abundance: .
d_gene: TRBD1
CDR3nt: TGTGCCAGTACCGGGGACAGGATCCTACTATCTGATGGCTACACCTTC
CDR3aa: CASTGDRILLSDGYTF

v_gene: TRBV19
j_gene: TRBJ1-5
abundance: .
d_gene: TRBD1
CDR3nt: TGTGCCAGTAGTGGACAGGGGAGGATCAATCAGCCCCAGCATTTT
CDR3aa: CASSGQGRINQPQHF

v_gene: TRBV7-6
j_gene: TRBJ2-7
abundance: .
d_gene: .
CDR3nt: TGTGCCAGCAGCGCCCCCGGACAGTCCTACGAGCAGTACTTC
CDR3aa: CASSAPGQSYEQYF

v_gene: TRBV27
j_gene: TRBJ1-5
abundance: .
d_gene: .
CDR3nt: TGTGCCAGCAGTTTAGGGCCGGTTAATCAGCCCCAGCATTTT
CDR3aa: CASSLGPVNQPQHF